This T cell receptor (beta chain) was retrieved from a study of human T cells and chemical hapten exposure. About the study: The variation in per-sample TCR yields arose mainly from small differences in pooled library volumes.

The library attached unique molecular identifiers to individual cDNA molecules. Per the original data handling: From approximately 20,000 to 700,000 TCRs were found per sample, with a median of approximately 92,000. In TCRdb, the RACE reads were re-called with MiXCR into one record per CDR3 protein. TCRdb, not the authors, supplied the V and J calls. Of some 300,000 distinct CDR3 sequences in the sample, over 5% are singletons; the top ten hold under 9.5%. There are a few counts of this clonotype. This CDR3 is 14 amino acids long. Germline CDR1 reads LNHNV; CDR2 reads YYDKDF (reference sequence). The V segment lost 5 bases and the J segment 3 bases; nucleotides outside the gene matches: 4. Time point noted: pre-sensitization, week 0. Treatment indicated: therapeutic diphenylcyclopropenone sensitization with weekly scalp DPC. The drawing of blood occurred before each patch test was applied.

The sequenced sample was whole blood, obtained in connection with sensitization to the hapten diphenylcyclopropenone (DPC). V is TRBV15 and J is TRBJ2-3; 8 bases line up with TRBD2. The clonotype was recovered from a woman between 18 and 29 years old with alopecia areata. Some clones in this sample may be carry-over from other donors' samples. This chain's CDR3 is CATSVRLATDTQYF. The CDR3 coding sequence is TGTGCCACCAGCGTTAGACTAGCGACAGATACGCAGTATTTT.